What follows describes a single T cell receptor beta chain. This may come from a read error, since a much larger clone is one base off. Primed by a sample-barcoded 5' primer and a J-beta primer mix, a second PCR proceeded for 7 to 11 cycles. TCRdb ran MiXCR on the 5' RACE reads and lists one entry per CDR3 protein. Seen here are approximately 700,000 distinct CDR3 sequences, 32% observed once, and the top ten hold 15%. The sample comes from a study of blood T cells in healthy people across ages. The CDR3 covers 17 residues. Looked up from germline, CDR1 is MGHRA and CDR2 is YSYEKL. The source material was blood. This sequence was found in a woman older than 75 in good health. The chain links TRBV4-1 to TRBJ2-6, with TRBD1 as a possible D gene (5 bases). CDR3 amino acids: CASSQDGSLSGANVRTF. The CDR3 nucleotides are TGCGCCAGCAGCCAAGACGGGTCGCTATCTGGGGCCAACGTCCGGACTTTC.